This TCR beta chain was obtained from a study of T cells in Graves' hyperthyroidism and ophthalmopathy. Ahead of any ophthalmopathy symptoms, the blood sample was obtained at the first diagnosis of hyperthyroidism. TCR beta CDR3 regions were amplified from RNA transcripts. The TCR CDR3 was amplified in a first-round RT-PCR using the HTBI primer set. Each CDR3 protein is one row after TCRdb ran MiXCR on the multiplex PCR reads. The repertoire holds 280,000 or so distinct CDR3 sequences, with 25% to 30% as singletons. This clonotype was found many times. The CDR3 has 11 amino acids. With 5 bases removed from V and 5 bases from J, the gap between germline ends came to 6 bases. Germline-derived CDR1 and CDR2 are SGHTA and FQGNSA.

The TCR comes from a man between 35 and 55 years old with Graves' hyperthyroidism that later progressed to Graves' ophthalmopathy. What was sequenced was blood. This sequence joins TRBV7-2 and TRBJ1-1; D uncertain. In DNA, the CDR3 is TGTGCCAGCAGCAAGAGGACTGAAGCTTTCTTT. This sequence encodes CASSKRTEAFF.